This T cell receptor beta chain was captured by sequencing in a study of vaccination effects on CD4 cells after COVID-19. Generated by immunoSEQ multiplex PCR, the TCRdb table keeps only in-frame clones and is missing some. The data show some 40,000 clones, with 65% to 85% seen just once and around 3% held by the top ten. The CDR3 runs to 17 residues. After removal of 5 bases from V and 0 bases from J, the junction contained 11 bases not matched to a gene. Germline values: CDR1 ENHRY, CDR2 SYGVKD. Scientists isolated CD4+ T cells after a roughly ten-day culture period ended. On day 3 and again on day 7, half the medium was replaced with IL-2 medium. This clone was observed once. The antigen is unknown.

This clonotype was obtained from a human donor who received a COVID-19 vaccine. This material consisted of CD4+ T cells from PBMCs cultured without peptide, taken before COVID-19 vaccination. This rearrangement joins TRBV10-3 to TRBJ2-3, with 7 bases fitting TRBD2. The CDR3 protein is CAISTRAGNPSTDTQYF. As DNA, the CDR3 is TGTGCCATCAGTACCCGAGCGGGGAATCCTAGCACAGATACGCAGTATTTT.